This TCR beta chain was identified in a study of blood T cell repertoires in COVID-19. Study background: COVID-19 samples collected from the United States, Italy and Spain covered acute and convalescent phases.

Assay used: immunoSEQ multiplex PCR; TCRdb lists only in-frame clones, some missing. The table has about 170,000 clones, around nine tenths seen once; the top ten hold 3% to 4%. Germline CDR1 and CDR2: SEHNR and FQNEAQ (reference sequence). This CDR3 has 14 residues. Trimming removed 7 bases at V and 5 bases at J, with 14 bases between. The sample was peripheral blood. The chain couples TRBV7-9 to TRBJ1-4; D not certain. This receptor was identified in a man aged 18 to 35 with active or convalescent COVID-19. CDR3 protein: CASTRRTENEKLFF. In DNA form, the CDR3 reads TGTGCCAGCACCCGGAGGACGGAAAATGAAAAACTGTTTTTT.